Shown below are 29 T cell receptor beta chains from a single sample sequenced in a study of T cell repertoires in cytomegalovirus infection. TCRdb recomputed calls from the reads with MiXCR, one row per CDR3 protein. The table shows some 320,000 distinct CDR3 sequences, with 25% to 35% occurring only once. Antigen specificity for these receptors is unknown. The specimen was cultured PBMCs, collected from culture after CMV antigen stimulation. These receptors came from a human donor in good health (CMV status not recorded). Some clones in this sample may be carry-over from other donors' samples.

The rearrangement joins TRBV7-6 to TRBJ2-1; 9 bases map to TRBD2. The germline V gene encodes CDR1 SGHVS and CDR2 FNYEAQ. V was pared by 1 base and J by 0 bases, with 13 bases of the junction left unmatched. The CDR3 totals 20 residues. CDR3 bases: TGTGCCAGCAGCTTAGGGGGGCTAGCGGGGTCCGTTCGCTCCTACAATGAGCAGTTCTTC. Translation gives CASSLGGLAGSVRSYNEQFF.

The genes are TRBV11-2 and TRBJ1-2; D unclear. Trimming took off 6 bases at V and 3 bases at J, with 11 bases between the two ends. Per the germline V gene, CDR1 is SGHAT and CDR2 is FQNNGV. The CDR3 covers 13 residues. This CDR3 is CASRRQDYYGYTF. CDR3 nucleotide sequence: TGTGCCAGCAGACGTCAGGACTACTATGGCTACACCTTC.

V gene TRBV7-2 combines with J gene TRBJ2-2; TRBD2 aligns across 8 bases. CDR1 and CDR2 (germline): SGHTA, FQGNSA. The trim removed 1 base at V and 0 bases at J, leaving 1 base unmatched. The CDR3 sequence is 16 residues long. CDR3 loop: CASSLELAANTGELFF. CDR3 nucleotide sequence: TGTGCCAGCAGCTTAGAACTAGCGGCGAACACCGGGGAGCTGTTTTTT.

This clonotype was detected only a few times. The chain is built from TRBV6-5 and TRBJ1-1; tentatively, D is TRBD1 (6 bases). Trimming removed 7 bases from V and 10 bases from J, with 19 bases in between. Germline values: CDR1 MNHEY, CDR2 SVGAGI. The CDR3 is 13 residues long. Written as DNA, the CDR3 is TGTGCCAGCATGCCACCACAGGGCCGGGGAGCTTTCTTT. As protein: CASMPPQGRGAFF.

The rearrangement links TRBV7-9 to TRBJ1-2; TRBD1 matches at 7 bases. There are 15 residues in the CDR3. Looked up from germline, CDR1 is SEHNR and CDR2 is FQNEAQ (reference sequence). V lost 4 bases, J lost 4 bases, and 9 bases stayed unmatched. The CDR3 reads CASSSTRRDSYGYTF. For the CDR3, the DNA is TGTGCCAGCAGCTCCACCCGCCGGGACAGCTATGGCTACACCTTC.

In this sample, this clonotype turned up once. This chain joins TRBV5-1 and TRBJ1-4; no clear D. The CDR3 runs 16 residues. Germline-derived CDR1 and CDR2 are SGHRS and YFSETQ. With 2 bases removed from V and 7 bases from J, the gap between germline ends came to 18 bases. CDR3 coding DNA: TGCGCCAGCAGCTTTCTATTCGTTTCTGCGGGTGAAAAACTGTTTTTT. Its translation is CASSFLFVSAGEKLFF.

This chain links TRBV6-1 with TRBJ2-7, with 8 bases identical to TRBD2. The trim removed 0 bases at V and 2 bases at J, leaving 6 bases unmatched. The germline V gene encodes CDR1 MNHNS and CDR2 SASEGT. The CDR3 totals 16 residues. The CDR3 sequence: CASSEANSGATYEQYF. In nucleotides, the CDR3 is TGTGCCAGCAGTGAAGCGAATAGCGGGGCAACCTACGAGCAGTACTTC.

V usage is TRBV6-1 and J usage is TRBJ1-2, with a weak D call TRBD1 (6 bases). Trimming stripped 3 bases from V and 1 base from J, with 18 bases between. The CDR3 spans 17 residues. CDR1 is MNHNS, CDR2 SASEGT, per germline. CDR3 in DNA: TGTGCCAGCAGTGATCCCCGGCTGGGGGCAGATAACTATGGCTACACCTTC. Protein product: CASSDPRLGADNYGYTF.

The chain recombines TRBV27 with TRBJ2-1; no clear D. Trimming took off 3 bases at V and 2 bases at J, with 8 bases between the two ends. Per the germline V gene, CDR1 is MNHEY and CDR2 is SMNVEV (reference sequence). This CDR3 region has 14 residues. The CDR3 sequence is CASSLGKAYNEQFF. CDR3 nucleotides: TGTGCCAGCAGTTTGGGTAAAGCCTACAATGAGCAGTTCTTC.

This chain uses TRBV28 with TRBJ2-1; perhaps TRBD2 as D (6 bases). This CDR3 contains 16 residues. V dropped 7 bases and J dropped 1 base, with 17 bases sitting between them. Germline V lookup: CDR1 MDHEN, CDR2 SYDVKM. The CDR3 is CASILTGAGSYNEQFF. CDR3 DNA sequence: TGTGCCAGCATCCTAACTGGGGCGGGATCCTACAATGAGCAGTTCTTC.

Comment on this clonotype: A much larger clone is a single base away; this may be a read error. The chain recombines TRBV7-2 with TRBJ1-6; D may be TRBD1 (5 bases). The V end was cut by 0 bases, the J end by 14 bases, with 23 bases between. Germline V gene sequence: CDR1 SGHTA, CDR2 FQGNSA. The CDR3 contains 17 residues. The CDR3 spells CASSLARDGFLLGSLHF. CDR3 sequence (DNA): TGTGCCAGCAGCTTAGCGCGGGACGGATTCTTGTTGGGCTCCCTCCACTTT.

In its sample, this clonotype was seen many times. This rearrangement joins TRBV5-4 to TRBJ1-1; 8 bases fit TRBD1. Germline trimming cut 0 bases from V and 1 base from J; bases unmatched to any gene: 11. The V gene's germline CDR1 is SGHNT and CDR2 YYREEE (reference sequence). There are 18 residues in the CDR3. The CDR3 sequence: CASSLEGQGTRKNTEAFF. CDR3 coding DNA: TGTGCCAGCAGCTTGGAAGGACAGGGCACCAGAAAGAACACTGAAGCTTTCTTT. Filled out from reference TRBV5-4 and TRBJ1-1, the complete variable domain reads ETGVTQSPTHLIKTRGQQVTLRCSSQSGHNTVSWYQQALGQGPQFIFQYYREEENGRGNFPPRFSGLQFPNYSSELNVNALELDDSALYLCASSLEGQGTRKNTEAFFGQGTRLTVV.

This clonotype was detected ten times or more. This chain uses TRBV20-1 with TRBJ1-5, with TRBD1 matching over 9 bases. The CDR3 extends over 14 amino acids. The germline CDR1 and CDR2 sequences are DFQATT and SNEGSKA (reference sequence). The V gene end was trimmed by 1 base and the J gene end by 3 bases; junction bases not matched to a gene: 1. The CDR3 nucleotides read TGCAGTGCTAGAGGGGACAGGGACAATCAGCCCCAGCATTTT. Amino acids: CSARGDRDNQPQHF.

This clonotype was counted only a few times. The rearrangement links TRBV13 to TRBJ2-7; D is unresolved. The V end was cut by 2 bases, the J end by 5 bases, with 19 bases between. Germline V lookup: CDR1 PRHDT, CDR2 FYEKMQ (reference sequence). CDR3 size: 16 residues. The CDR3 is CASSLKWVPSQNEQYF. The CDR3 region has the DNA TGTGCCAGCAGCTTAAAATGGGTCCCCAGCCAGAACGAGCAGTACTTC. Based on the CDR3 plus reference TRBV13 and TRBJ2-7, the full variable domain is AAGVIQSPRHLIKEKRETATLKCYPIPRHDTVYWYQQGPGQDPQFLISFYEKMQSDKGSIPDRFSAQQFSDYHSELNMSSLELGDSALYFCASSLKWVPSQNEQYFGPGTRLTVT.

The chain combines TRBV11-2 with TRBJ1-1; D perhaps matches TRBD1 (5 bases). The CDR3 runs to 14 residues. In germline, CDR1 is SGHAT, CDR2 FQNNGV. Trimming took 5 bases from V and 7 from J, leaving 17 bases between them. In DNA form, the CDR3 reads TGTGCCAGCAGCCCCAGGAATGGGGGGAATGAAGCTTTCTTT. Its translation is CASSPRNGGNEAFF.

This clonotype was found a few times. The gene calls are TRBV7-4 and TRBJ2-5; D is possibly TRBD1 (6 bases). The V end lost 5 bases, the J end lost 2 bases, and 15 bases lay between the germline ends. Looked up from germline, CDR1 is SGHVT and CDR2 is SQSDAQ. This CDR3 has 15 amino acids. CDR3: CASSGARDTQETQYF. CDR3 coding DNA: TGTGCCAGCAGCGGCGCCCGGGACACGCAAGAGACCCAGTACTTC.

The chain uses TRBV3-1 and TRBJ1-4; TRBD1 is a possible D gene (5 bases). The CDR3 loop spans 17 amino acids. Trimming took off 2 bases at V and 0 bases at J, with 13 bases between the two ends. Germline V gene lookup returns CDR1 LGHDT and CDR2 YNNKEL (reference sequence). CDR3 protein: CASSQLPDSATNEKLFF. The CDR3 nucleotides read TGTGCCAGCAGCCAATTACCCGACAGTGCAACTAATGAAAAACTGTTTTTT.

This rearrangement joins TRBV3-1 to TRBJ1-5; D may be TRBD1 (5 bases). There are 14 residues in the CDR3. Germline CDR1 is LGHDT and CDR2 is YNNKEL (reference sequence). The ends were cut back, 5 bases at V and 7 bases at J, with 15 bases in the middle. The DNA for the CDR3 is TGTGCCAGCAGCGGGGGGGTGTCGTACCAGCCCCAGCATTTT. It yields the protein CASSGGVSYQPQHF. Combining the CDR3 with reference TRBV3-1 and TRBJ1-5 gives the whole variable domain DTAVSQTPKYLVTQMGNDKSIKCEQNLGHDTMYWYKQDSKKFLKIMFSYNNKELIINETVPNRFSPKSPDKAHLNLHINSLELGDSAVYFCASSGGVSYQPQHFGDGTRLSIL.

This clonotype was detected a few times. The chain carries TRBV6-6 and TRBJ1-2; 7 bases agree with TRBD1. V lost 0 bases, J lost 8 bases, and 12 bases stayed unmatched. The CDR3 covers 16 residues. Per germline, CDR1 MNHNY and CDR2 SVGAGI (reference sequence). The CDR3 spells CASSYSPRGQGGGYTF. The CDR3 bases are TGTGCCAGCAGTTACTCCCCGAGGGGGCAGGGGGGCGGCTACACCTTC.

The chain couples TRBV7-9 to TRBJ2-1; no clear D gene. Trimming shortened V by 2 bases and J by 5 bases, and 4 bases separated the two germline ends. The CDR3 loop spans 12 amino acids. Looked up from germline, CDR1 is SEHNR and CDR2 is FQNEAQ (reference sequence). This CDR3 reads CASSLYDNEQFF. The CDR3 DNA reads TGTGCCAGCAGCTTATACGACAATGAGCAGTTCTTC.

Here the CDR3 reads CASSQELGANQPQHF. The CDR3 region has the DNA TGTGCCAGCAGCCAAGAGTTGGGGGCTAATCAGCCCCAGCATTTT. The rearrangement uses TRBV3-1 and TRBJ1-5, with D possibly TRBD1 on 6 matching bases. V was clipped by 0 bases and J by 4 bases, with 10 bases between them. CDR1 is LGHDT, CDR2 YNNKEL, per germline (reference sequence). The CDR3 covers 15 residues.

This sequence joins TRBV19 and TRBJ2-2, with TRBD1 identical over 8 bases. V dropped 9 bases and J dropped 1; count of bases not matched to a gene: 4. Germline CDR1 and CDR2: LNHDA and SQIVND (reference sequence). This CDR3 spans 14 amino acids. This CDR3 is CASGTGENTGELFF. The CDR3 DNA is TGTGCCAGCGGGACAGGCGAGAACACCGGGGAGCTGTTTTTT.

A few counts support this clonotype. The chain has TRBV6-5 and TRBJ2-1; 10 bases map to TRBD2. Germline trimming cut 6 bases from V and 2 bases from J; bases unmatched to any gene: 4. Germline V gene data show CDR1 as MNHEY and CDR2 as SVGAGI. The CDR3 is 15 residues long. The CDR3 here is CASSSSGSAYNEQFF. CDR3 DNA sequence: TGTGCCAGCAGCTCTAGCGGGAGTGCCTACAATGAGCAGTTCTTC.

A word on this clonotype: A much larger clone is a single base away; this may be a read error. This sequence joins TRBV11-2 and TRBJ1-3; tentative D call: TRBD1 (6 bases). Germline lookup yields CDR1 SGHAT and CDR2 FQNNGV. The CDR3 runs to 14 residues. With 4 bases removed from V and 0 bases from J, the gap between germline ends came to 7 bases. The CDR3 DNA sequence: TGTGCCAGCAGCTCGGACAGCTCTGGAAACACCATATATTTT. Amino acid sequence: CASSSDSSGNTIYF.

This clonotype was seen repeatedly, ten times or more. The J gene is TRBJ2-5, the V gene TRBV7-2; 9 bases are a match to TRBD2. The CDR3 has 15 amino acids. V lost 3 bases, J lost 5 bases, and 7 bases stayed unmatched. From germline, CDR1 is SGHTA and CDR2 FQGNSA. The CDR3 nucleotides are TGTGCCAGCAGCTTGTGGGCGGGAGGGCGGGAGACCCAGTACTTC. Translated: CASSLWAGGRETQYF.

This clonotype was counted only a few times. This chain joins TRBV20-1 and TRBJ2-1; D not certain. Germline lookup yields CDR1 DFQATT and CDR2 SNEGSKA (reference sequence). Trimming removed 0 bases at V and 3 bases at J, with 6 bases between. This CDR3 spans 13 amino acids. The CDR3 sequence is CSARDASYNEQFF. The CDR3 DNA reads as TGCAGTGCTAGAGATGCCAGCTACAATGAGCAGTTCTTC.

The rearrangement links TRBV6-5 to TRBJ1-2; D is perhaps TRBD1 (5 bases). The CDR3 is 16 amino acids. Trimming took off 6 bases at V and 0 bases at J, with 17 bases between the two ends. Germline V gives CDR1 MNHEY, CDR2 SVGAGI. Here the CDR3 DNA reads TGTGCCAGCAGCTCCTGGCGGACAAGTACTAACTATGGCTACACCTTC. Translation: CASSSWRTSTNYGYTF.

For the CDR3, the DNA is TGTGCCAGCAGCCAAGGCAGGGGAAGTCGGTACACCTTC. It yields the protein CASSQGRGSRYTF. The chain recombines TRBV14 with TRBJ1-2, with D possibly being TRBD1 (6 bases). Trimming took 1 base from V and 11 from J, leaving 14 bases between them. Germline V gives CDR1 SGHDN, CDR2 FVKESK. The CDR3 is 13 amino acids.

J is TRBJ1-1 and V is TRBV11-1, with D unresolved. Germline-derived CDR1 and CDR2 are SGHAT and FQDESV (reference sequence). The CDR3 length is 12 residues. Trimming left V 2 bases short and J 9 bases short, with 10 bases between. The CDR3 sequence is CASSLTGIQAFF. In DNA, the CDR3 is TGTGCCAGCAGCTTAACGGGGATCCAAGCTTTCTTT.